This T cell receptor (beta chain) emerged from a study of cytomegalovirus exposure and HLA in healthy donors. Use of 60 Vbeta and 13 Jbeta primers characterized the PCR. The method was immunoSEQ multiplex PCR; TCRdb's version includes in-frame clones alone and lacks a portion of them. The sample carries roughly 130,000 clones, less than 80% recorded once. Trimming removed 3 bases from V and 1 base from J, with 9 bases in between. CDR1 LNHDA and CDR2 SQIVND come from the germline V gene (reference sequence). CDR3 length equals 15 residues. Sequencing was done on a sample of PBMCs. The clonotype was recovered from a man in his forties in good health and CMV-seropositive. V and J are TRBV19 and TRBJ2-2; a weak D match, TRBD2 (5 bases). In DNA form, the CDR3 reads TGTGCCAGTAGTATCCGGGGTGTGAACACCGGGGAGCTGTTTTTT. It encodes CASSIRGVNTGELFF.